This entry describes one T cell receptor (beta chain). As yet, its antigen is unknown. The germline V gene has CDR1 MGHDK and CDR2 SYGVNS. There are 15 residues in the CDR3. V lost 8 bases, J lost 0 bases, and 13 bases lay in between. This specimen belongs to a study of Graves' ophthalmopathy and Graves' hyperthyroidism. The source of the PBMCs was 8.5 to 10 ml of fresh peripheral blood. Beta-chain TCR CDR3 regions were amplified from RNA transcripts. HTBI primers served in a first-round RT-PCR, which a second-round multiplex PCR followed. TCRdb reprocessed the multiplex PCR reads via MiXCR and lists one record per CDR3 protein. The sample holds about 740,000 distinct CDR3 sequences; roughly two fifths are singletons and the top ten take approximately 43%. Study-level results: Detected in blood as well were most expanded thyroid clonotypes with frequency above 0.001.

Sequencing used peripheral blood. The chain links TRBV25-1 to TRBJ2-2, with a weak D call TRBD1 (6 bases). The TCR sequence derives from an adult man with Graves' ophthalmopathy. The CDR3 coding sequence is TGTGCCAGCCAATCGGGACACTCGAACACCGGGGAGCTGTTTTTT. Its translation is CASQSGHSNTGELFF.